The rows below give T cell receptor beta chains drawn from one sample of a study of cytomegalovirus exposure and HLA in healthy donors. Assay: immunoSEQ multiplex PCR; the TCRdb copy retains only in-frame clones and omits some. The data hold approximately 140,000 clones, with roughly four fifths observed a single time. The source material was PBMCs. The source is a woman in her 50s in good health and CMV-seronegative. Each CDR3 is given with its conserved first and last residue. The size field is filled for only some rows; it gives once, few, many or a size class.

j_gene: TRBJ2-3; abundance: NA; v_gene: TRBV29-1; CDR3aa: CSVDGGTLTRSTDTQYF
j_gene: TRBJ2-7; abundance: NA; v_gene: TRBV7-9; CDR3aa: CASSHTSGRPYEQYF
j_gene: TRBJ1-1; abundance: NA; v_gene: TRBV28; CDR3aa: CASRGQGDTEAFF
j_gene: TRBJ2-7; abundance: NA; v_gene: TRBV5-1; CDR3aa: CASSHRGSGRRRSYEQYF
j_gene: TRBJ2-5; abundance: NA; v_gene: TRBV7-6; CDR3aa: CASSLAPTGRNQETQYF
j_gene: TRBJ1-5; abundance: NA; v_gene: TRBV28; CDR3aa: CASSLVAGISNQPQHF
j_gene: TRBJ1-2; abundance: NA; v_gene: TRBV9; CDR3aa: CASSGLAGQPSSYTF
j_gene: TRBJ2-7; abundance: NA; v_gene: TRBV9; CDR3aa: CASSVGPQRGPIYEQYF
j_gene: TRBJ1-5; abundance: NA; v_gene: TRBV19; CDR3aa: CASTQTGKNQPQHF
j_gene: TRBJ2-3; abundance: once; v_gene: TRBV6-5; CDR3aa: CASSYSPGGTDTQYF
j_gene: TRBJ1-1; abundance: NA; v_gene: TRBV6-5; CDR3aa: CASSKDFWNTEAFF
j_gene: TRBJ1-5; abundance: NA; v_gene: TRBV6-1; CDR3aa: CASNYQGSNQPQHF
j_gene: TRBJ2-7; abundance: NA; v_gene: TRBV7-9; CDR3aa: CASSLGGTSGPKSSYEQYF
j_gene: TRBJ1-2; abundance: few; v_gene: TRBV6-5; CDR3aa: CASSDRGEGGYTF
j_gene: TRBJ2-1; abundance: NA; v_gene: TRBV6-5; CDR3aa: CASSYGGTSGRAEQFF
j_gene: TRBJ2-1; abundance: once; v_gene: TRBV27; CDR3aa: CASSFLPLSYNEQFF
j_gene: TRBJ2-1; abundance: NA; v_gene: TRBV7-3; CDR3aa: CASSSKTSGRIKNEQFF
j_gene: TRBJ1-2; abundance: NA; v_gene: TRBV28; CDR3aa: CASTPPEGFYGYTF
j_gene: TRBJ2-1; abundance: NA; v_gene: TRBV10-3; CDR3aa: CAISGNQGWDNEQFF
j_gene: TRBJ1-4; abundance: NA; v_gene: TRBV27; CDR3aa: CASRGRGFEKLFF
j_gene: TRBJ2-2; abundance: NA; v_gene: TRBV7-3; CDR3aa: CASSFGPAGGPNTGELFF
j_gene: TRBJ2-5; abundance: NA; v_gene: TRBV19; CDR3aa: CASSISGRQRIIQETQYF
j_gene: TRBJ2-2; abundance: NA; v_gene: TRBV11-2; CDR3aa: CASSQARKIGELFF
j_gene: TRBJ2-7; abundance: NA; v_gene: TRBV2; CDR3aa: CASIGTGLPYEQYF
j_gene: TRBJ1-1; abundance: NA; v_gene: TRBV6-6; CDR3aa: CASSYWDRVSEAFF
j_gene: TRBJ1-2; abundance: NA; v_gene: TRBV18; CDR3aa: CASSRDRGSDGYTF
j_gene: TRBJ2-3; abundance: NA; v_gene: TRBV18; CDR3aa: CASSPRGLGDTSTDTQYF
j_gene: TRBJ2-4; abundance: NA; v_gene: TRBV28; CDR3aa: CASSYHQGAVKNIQYF
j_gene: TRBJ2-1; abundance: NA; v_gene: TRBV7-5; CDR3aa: CARSWIRQTGARYNEQFF
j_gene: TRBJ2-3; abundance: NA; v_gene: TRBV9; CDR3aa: CASSVDGLAGVADTQYF
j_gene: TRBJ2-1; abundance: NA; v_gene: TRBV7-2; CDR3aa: CASSLAVGGRDYEQFF
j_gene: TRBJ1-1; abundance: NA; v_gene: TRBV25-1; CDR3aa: CASSVGSEAFF
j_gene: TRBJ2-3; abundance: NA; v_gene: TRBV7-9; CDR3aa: CASSPYDTQYF
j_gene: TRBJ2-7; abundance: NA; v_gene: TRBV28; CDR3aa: CASLAGGPYEQYF
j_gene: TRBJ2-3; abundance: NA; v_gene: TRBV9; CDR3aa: CASSVELAQKSFPDTQYF
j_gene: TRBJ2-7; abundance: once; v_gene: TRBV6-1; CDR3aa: CASTQGWYEQYF
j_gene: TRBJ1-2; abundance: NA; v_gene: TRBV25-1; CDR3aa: CASSDLRGHYGYTF
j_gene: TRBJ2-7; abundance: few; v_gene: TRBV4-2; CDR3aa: CASSQTSGSSYEQYF
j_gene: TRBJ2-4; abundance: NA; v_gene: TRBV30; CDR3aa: CAWSVPTGRDIQYF
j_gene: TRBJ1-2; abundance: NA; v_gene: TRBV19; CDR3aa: CASSIDLGYTF
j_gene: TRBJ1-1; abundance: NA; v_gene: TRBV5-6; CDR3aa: CASSFSPTGSLTEAFF
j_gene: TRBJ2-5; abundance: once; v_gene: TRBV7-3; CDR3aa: CATTDRYQETQYF
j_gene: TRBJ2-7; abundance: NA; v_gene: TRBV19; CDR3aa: CASSMTGTRVDEQYF
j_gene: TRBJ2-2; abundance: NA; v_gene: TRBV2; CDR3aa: CASSGGVNRGLHTGELFF
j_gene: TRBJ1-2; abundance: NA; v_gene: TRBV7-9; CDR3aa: CASSSPDRGGYGYTF
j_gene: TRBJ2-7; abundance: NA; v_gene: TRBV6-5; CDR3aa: CASRSTYEQYF
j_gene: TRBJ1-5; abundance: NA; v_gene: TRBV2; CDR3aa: CASSETRGSGQPQHF
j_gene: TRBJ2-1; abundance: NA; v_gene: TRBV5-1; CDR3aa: CASSLDFGSYNEQFF
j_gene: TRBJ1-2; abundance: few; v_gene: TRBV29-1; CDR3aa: CSVRDISNYGYTF
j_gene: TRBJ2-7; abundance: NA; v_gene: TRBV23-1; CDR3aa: CASSQSPAGDAYEQYF
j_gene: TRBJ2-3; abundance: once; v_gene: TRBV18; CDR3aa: CASSSGADTQYF
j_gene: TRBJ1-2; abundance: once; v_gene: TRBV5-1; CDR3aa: CASSLGDRAVDGYTF
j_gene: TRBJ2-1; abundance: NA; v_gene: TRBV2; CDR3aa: CASSLKQGVNEQFF
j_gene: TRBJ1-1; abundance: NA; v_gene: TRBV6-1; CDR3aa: CASSWTGNTEAFF